Listed below are T cell receptor beta chains from one sample, sequenced in a study of cytotoxic CD8 clonotypes in ibrutinib-treated CLL. The protocol was immunoSEQ multiplex PCR, while the TCRdb copy is restricted to in-frame clones and leaves out a portion. The data show about 310,000 clones, about 80% seen once. Here the sequenced sample was PBMCs, taken before ibrutinib treatment. The origin of the receptors is a human donor with chronic lymphocytic leukemia. Each CDR3 is given with its conserved first and last residue. A D gene is named only where the DNA matches it firmly. Some rows mark clone size as missing; the rest say once, few, many or name a class of expanded clone.

TRBJ1-1	-	TRBV25-1	TRBD1	CASSELDRGMPEAFF	TGTGCCAGCAGTGAACTGGACAGGGGTATGCCTGAAGCTTTCTTT
TRBJ1-4	once	TRBV7-2	TRBD1	CASSLGGQGNEKLFF	TGTGCCAGCAGCTTGGGGGGACAGGGGAACGAAAAACTGTTTTTT
TRBJ1-1	-	TRBV6-5	-	CASNQGRGTEAFF	TGTGCCAGCAATCAGGGCAGAGGAACTGAAGCTTTCTTT
TRBJ2-7	-	TRBV5-1	-	CASSLGARSGQYF	TGCGCCAGCAGCTTGGGGGCCAGAAGCGGGCAGTACTTC
TRBJ1-1	-	TRBV2	-	CASRPPSLNTEAFF	TGTGCCAGCAGACCCCCCAGCCTGAACACTGAAGCTTTCTTT
TRBJ2-7	-	TRBV11-2	TRBD1	CASSLVLTGTVYYEQYF	TGTGCCAGCAGCTTAGTTCTAACCGGGACAGTTTACTACGAGCAGTACTTC
TRBJ2-3	few	TRBV18	-	CASSPEGGEDTQYF	TGTGCCAGCTCACCTGAGGGCGGTGAAGATACGCAGTATTTT
TRBJ2-5	-	TRBV6-6	-	CASARLGETQYF	TGTGCCAGCGCCCGTCTGGGAGAGACCCAGTACTTC
TRBJ2-2	-	TRBV4-3	-	CASSQEQGGRTGELFF	TGCGCCAGCAGCCAAGAGCAGGGTGGGAGAACCGGGGAGCTGTTTTTT
TRBJ2-1	-	TRBV7-2	TRBD2	CASSRQAGEVNEQFF	TGTGCCAGCAGTAGACAAGCGGGAGAGGTGAATGAGCAGTTCTTC
TRBJ1-1	-	TRBV7-3	-	CASSSGRLGTEAFF	TGTGCCAGCAGCTCGGGACGGCTAGGTACTGAAGCTTTCTTT
TRBJ2-1	-	TRBV5-1	-	CASSLGGNNNNEQFF	TGCGCCAGCAGCTTGGGAGGGAATAACAACAATGAGCAGTTCTTC
TRBJ2-5	-	TRBV27	TRBD2	CASSLFPIGTSGSGETQYF	TGTGCCAGCAGTTTATTCCCGATTGGGACTAGCGGGAGCGGAGAGACCCAGTACTTC
TRBJ2-2	-	TRBV6-6	-	CASSYSGGAYTGELFF	TGTGCCAGCAGTTACTCTGGGGGAGCGTACACCGGGGAGCTGTTTTTT
TRBJ2-7	-	TRBV7-2	-	CASSLEAEYEQYF	TGTGCCAGCAGCTTAGAGGCCGAGTACGAGCAGTACTTC
TRBJ1-5	few	TRBV7-9	-	CASTYGNQPQHF	TGTGCCAGCACATACGGCAATCAGCCCCAGCATTTT
TRBJ2-7	-	TRBV10-3	TRBD1	CAITGTGAEIYEQYF	TGTGCCATCACCGGTACAGGGGCAGAGATCTACGAGCAGTACTTC
TRBJ1-5	once	TRBV2	-	CASSEAVRYGNQPQHF	TGTGCCAGCAGTGAAGCCGTGAGGTATGGCAATCAGCCCCAGCATTTT
TRBJ1-3	few	TRBV4-3	-	CASSQDTTVSGNTIYF	TGCGCCAGCAGCCAAGATACAACAGTCTCTGGAAACACCATATATTTT
TRBJ2-1	-	TRBV6-4	TRBD1	CASSWGVDRGYNEQFF	TGTGCCAGCAGTTGGGGGGTGGACAGGGGCTACAATGAGCAGTTCTTC
TRBJ2-5	-	TRBV27	-	CASSLWGGETQYF	TGTGCCAGCAGTTTGTGGGGCGGAGAGACCCAGTACTTC
TRBJ2-3	-	TRBV7-9	-	CASRGSRTDTQYF	TGTGCCAGCAGAGGTTCCCGCACAGATACGCAGTATTTT
TRBJ1-3	-	TRBV7-8	TRBD1	CASSSKRAGGFRNTIYF	TGTGCCAGCAGCTCAAAGCGGGCAGGGGGATTTAGAAACACCATATATTTT
TRBJ2-1	-	TRBV6-5	TRBD2	CASSYSLGSGNNEQFF	TGTGCCAGCAGTTACTCCCTCGGTAGCGGGAACAATGAGCAGTTCTTC
TRBJ2-5	-	TRBV14	-	CASSQVGRAGAQYF	TGTGCCAGCAGCCAAGTCGGCAGGGCAGGGGCCCAGTACTTC
TRBJ2-1	few	TRBV9	TRBD2	CASSVGGRVEQFF	TGTGCCAGCAGCGTGGGCGGGAGGGTTGAGCAGTTCTTC
TRBJ1-2	once	TRBV5-1	-	CASSSGPANYGYTF	TGCGCCAGCAGCTCGGGCCCCGCTAACTATGGCTACACCTTC
TRBJ2-7	-	TRBV10-3	-	CAISLGNEQYF	TGTGCCATCTCTCTAGGTAACGAGCAGTACTTC
TRBJ2-1	-	TRBV7-6	-	CATSYRDTYEQFF	TGTGCCACCTCTTACCGGGACACGTATGAGCAGTTCTTC
TRBJ1-1	-	TRBV19	-	CASSIDFRTEYTEAFF	TGTGCCAGTAGTATAGACTTCCGGACAGAATACACTGAAGCTTTCTTT
TRBJ1-2	-	TRBV7-2	-	CASSLAAGPNYGYTF	TGTGCCAGCAGCTTAGCAGCAGGGCCTAACTATGGCTACACCTTC
TRBJ1-1	-	TRBV28	TRBD1	CASDRGAGTEAFF	TGTGCCAGCGACAGGGGGGCGGGCACTGAAGCTTTCTTT
TRBJ2-1	-	TRBV6-5	TRBD1	CASRTGEANEQFF	TGTGCCAGCAGGACAGGGGAAGCGAATGAGCAGTTCTTC
TRBJ2-7	-	TRBV28	TRBD2	CASSSPGGLAGGRYEQYF	TGTGCCAGCAGTTCGCCCGGAGGACTTGCGGGAGGTCGCTACGAGCAGTACTTC
TRBJ2-1	-	TRBV10-3	TRBD2	CAISVRAGPNEQFF	TGTGCCATCAGTGTTCGAGCGGGACCCAATGAGCAGTTCTTC
TRBJ2-7	once	TRBV5-8	-	CASSLGQGNNYEQYF	TGTGCCAGCAGCTTGGGACAAGGGAACAACTACGAGCAGTACTTC
TRBJ2-7	-	TRBV27	TRBD1	CASRQGVYEQYF	TGTGCCAGCAGACAGGGGGTCTACGAGCAGTACTTC
TRBJ2-7	-	TRBV19	TRBD2	CASNIRDYVGEQYF	TGTGCCAGTAACATCCGGGACTACGTTGGCGAGCAGTACTTC
TRBJ1-5	few	TRBV19	-	CASSTGPRNSNQPQHF	TGTGCCAGTAGTACAGGCCCCCGGAATAGCAATCAGCCCCAGCATTTT
TRBJ1-2	few	TRBV28	TRBD1	CASSITTGINYGYTF	TGTGCCAGCAGCATAACGACAGGGATTAACTATGGCTACACCTTC
TRBJ2-7	few	TRBV6-5	TRBD2	CASRRTSAGVWQYF	TGTGCCAGCAGACGAACTAGCGCCGGAGTATGGCAGTACTTC
TRBJ2-7	-	TRBV15	TRBD1	CATSRDYPGQGRYEQYF	TGTGCCACCAGCAGAGATTACCCTGGACAGGGAAGGTACGAGCAGTACTTC
TRBJ2-7	-	TRBV28	TRBD2	CASSSLHLKRENYEQYF	TGTGCCAGCAGTTCCCTACACCTCAAGCGGGAGAATTACGAGCAGTACTTC
TRBJ2-3	-	TRBV6-5	-	CASSYEGRDTDTQYF	TGTGCCAGCAGTTACGAAGGTCGGGATACAGATACGCAGTATTTT
TRBJ2-7	once	TRBV7-6	TRBD1	CASSFNTGTGYEQYF	TGTGCCAGCAGCTTCAACACCGGGACAGGGTACGAGCAGTACTTC